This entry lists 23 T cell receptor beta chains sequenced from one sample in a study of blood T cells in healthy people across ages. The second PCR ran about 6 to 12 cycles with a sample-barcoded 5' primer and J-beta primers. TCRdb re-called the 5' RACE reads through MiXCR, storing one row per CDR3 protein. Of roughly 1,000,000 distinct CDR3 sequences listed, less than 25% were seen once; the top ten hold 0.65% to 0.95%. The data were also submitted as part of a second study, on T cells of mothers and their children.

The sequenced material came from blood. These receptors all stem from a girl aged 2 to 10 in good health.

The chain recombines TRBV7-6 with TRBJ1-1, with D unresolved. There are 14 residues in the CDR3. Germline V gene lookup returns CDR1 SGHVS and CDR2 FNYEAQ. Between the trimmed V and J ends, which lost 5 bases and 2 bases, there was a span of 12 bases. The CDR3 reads CASSLMADNTEAFF. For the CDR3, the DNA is TGTGCCAGCAGCCTTATGGCGGACAACACTGAAGCTTTCTTT.

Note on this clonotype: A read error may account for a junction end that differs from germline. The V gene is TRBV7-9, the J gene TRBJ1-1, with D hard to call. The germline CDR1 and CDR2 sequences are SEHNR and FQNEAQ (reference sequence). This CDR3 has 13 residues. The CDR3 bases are TGTGCCAGCAGCTTATTTCAAGACACTGGAGCTTTCTTT. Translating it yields CASSLFQDTGAFF. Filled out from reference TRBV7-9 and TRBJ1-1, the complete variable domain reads DTGVSQNPRHKITKRGQNVTFRCDPISEHNRLYWYRQTLGQGPEFLTYFQNEAQLEKSRLLSDRFSAERPKGSFSTLEIQRTEQGDSAMYLCASSLFQDTGAFFGQGTRLTVV.

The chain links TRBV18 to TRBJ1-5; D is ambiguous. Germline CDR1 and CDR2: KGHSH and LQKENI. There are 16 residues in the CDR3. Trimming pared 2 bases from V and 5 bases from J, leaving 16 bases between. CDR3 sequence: CASSPSWKPGDQPQHF. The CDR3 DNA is TGTGCCAGCTCACCATCTTGGAAGCCTGGGGATCAGCCCCAGCATTTT.

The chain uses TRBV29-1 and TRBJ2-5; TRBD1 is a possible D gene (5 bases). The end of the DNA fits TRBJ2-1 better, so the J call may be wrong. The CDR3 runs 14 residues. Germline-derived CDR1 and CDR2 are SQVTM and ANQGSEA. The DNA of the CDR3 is TGCAGCGTTTCCGAAGGTGACAGCTACAATGAGCAGTTCTTC. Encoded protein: CSVSEGDSYNEQFF.

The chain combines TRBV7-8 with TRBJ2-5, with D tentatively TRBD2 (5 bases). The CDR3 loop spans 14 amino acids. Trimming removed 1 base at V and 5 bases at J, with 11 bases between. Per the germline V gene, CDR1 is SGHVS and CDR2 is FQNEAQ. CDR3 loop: CASSLGPSRETQYF. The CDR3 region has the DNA TGTGCCAGCAGCTTAGGTCCTAGCAGGGAGACCCAGTACTTC.

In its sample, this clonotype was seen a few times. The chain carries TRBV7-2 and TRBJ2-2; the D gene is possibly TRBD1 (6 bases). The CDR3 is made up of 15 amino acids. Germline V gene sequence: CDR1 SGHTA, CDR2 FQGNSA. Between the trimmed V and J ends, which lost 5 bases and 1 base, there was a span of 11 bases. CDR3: CASSLLGGNTGELFF. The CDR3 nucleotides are TGTGCCAGCAGCCTCCTAGGGGGGAACACCGGGGAGCTGTTTTTT.

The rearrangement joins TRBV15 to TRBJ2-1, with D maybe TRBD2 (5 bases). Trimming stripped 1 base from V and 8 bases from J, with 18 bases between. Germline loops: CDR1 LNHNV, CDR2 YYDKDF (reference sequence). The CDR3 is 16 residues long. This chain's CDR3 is CATSRGFGKASDEQFF. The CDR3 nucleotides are TGTGCCACCAGCAGAGGATTCGGGAAAGCCAGCGATGAGCAGTTCTTC.

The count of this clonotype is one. In nucleotides, the CDR3 is TGTGCCAGCAGCTTACTTGGATCAGCAGAGCAGTACTTC. This encodes CASSLLGSAEQYF. The chain recombines TRBV7-9 with TRBJ2-7; D is ambiguous. The length of the CDR3 is 13 residues. From germline, CDR1 is SEHNR and CDR2 FQNEAQ (reference sequence). The V end lost 2 bases, the J end lost 7 bases, and 12 bases lay between the germline ends.

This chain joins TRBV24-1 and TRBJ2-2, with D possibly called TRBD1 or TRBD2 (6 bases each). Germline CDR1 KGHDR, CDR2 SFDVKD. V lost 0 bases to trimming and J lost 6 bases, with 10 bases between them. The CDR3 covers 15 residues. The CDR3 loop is CATSDLKGGPGELFF. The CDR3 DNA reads TGTGCCACCAGTGATTTGAAGGGGGGCCCCGGGGAGCTGTTTTTT.

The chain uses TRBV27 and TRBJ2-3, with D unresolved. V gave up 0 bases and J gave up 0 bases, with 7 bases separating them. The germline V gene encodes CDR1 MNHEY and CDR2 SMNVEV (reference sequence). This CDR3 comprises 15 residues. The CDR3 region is CASSLSLDSTDTQYF. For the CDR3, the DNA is TGTGCCAGCAGTTTATCTTTGGATAGCACAGATACGCAGTATTTT.

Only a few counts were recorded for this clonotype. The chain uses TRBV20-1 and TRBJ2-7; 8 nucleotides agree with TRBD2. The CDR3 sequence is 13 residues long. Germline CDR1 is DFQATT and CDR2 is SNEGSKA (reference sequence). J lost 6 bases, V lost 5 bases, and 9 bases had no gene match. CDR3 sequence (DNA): TGCAGTGCTGAGCGGGAGTCGACCCCCGAGCAGTACTTC. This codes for CSAERESTPEQYF.

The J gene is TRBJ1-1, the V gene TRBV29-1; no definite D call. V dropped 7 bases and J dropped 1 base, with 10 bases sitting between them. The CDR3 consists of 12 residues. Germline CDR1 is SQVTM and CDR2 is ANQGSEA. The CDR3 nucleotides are TGCAGCGGTAAAAGACAGAACACTGAAGCTTTCTTT. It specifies CSGKRQNTEAFF.

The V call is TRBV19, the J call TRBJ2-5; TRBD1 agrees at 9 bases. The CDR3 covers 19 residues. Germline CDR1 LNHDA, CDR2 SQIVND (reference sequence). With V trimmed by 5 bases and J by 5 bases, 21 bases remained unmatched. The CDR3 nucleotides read TGTGCCAGTAGTCGCGATATCATACCTACAGGGGGCAATTGGGAGACCCAGTACTTC. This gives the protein CASSRDIIPTGGNWETQYF.

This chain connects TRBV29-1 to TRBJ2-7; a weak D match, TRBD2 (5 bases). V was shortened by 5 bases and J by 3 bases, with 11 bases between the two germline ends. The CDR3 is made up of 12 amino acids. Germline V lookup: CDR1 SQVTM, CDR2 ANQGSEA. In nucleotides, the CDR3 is TGCAGCGTTAACGGACGGGGCTACGAGCAGTACTTC. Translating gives CSVNGRGYEQYF.

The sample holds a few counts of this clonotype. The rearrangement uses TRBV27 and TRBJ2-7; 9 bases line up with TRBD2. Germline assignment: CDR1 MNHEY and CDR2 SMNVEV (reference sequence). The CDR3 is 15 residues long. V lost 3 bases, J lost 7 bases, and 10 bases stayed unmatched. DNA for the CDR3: TGTGCCAGCAGTTTCAGGGCTAGCGGGACGATGGAGCAGTACTTC. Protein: CASSFRASGTMEQYF.

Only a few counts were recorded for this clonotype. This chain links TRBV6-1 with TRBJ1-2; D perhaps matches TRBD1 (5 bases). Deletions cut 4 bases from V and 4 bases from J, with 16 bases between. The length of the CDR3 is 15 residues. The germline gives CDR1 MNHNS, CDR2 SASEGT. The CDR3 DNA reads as TGTGCCAGCAGTGTAGGACAAGCAGAGAGCTATGGCTACACCTTC. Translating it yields CASSVGQAESYGYTF.

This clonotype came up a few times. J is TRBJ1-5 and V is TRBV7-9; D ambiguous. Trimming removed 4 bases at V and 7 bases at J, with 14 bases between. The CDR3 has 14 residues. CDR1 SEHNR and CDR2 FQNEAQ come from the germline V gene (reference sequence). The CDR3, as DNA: TGTGCCAGCAGCTCCTTGGGGAGAACCCAGCCCCAGCATTTT. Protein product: CASSSLGRTQPQHF.

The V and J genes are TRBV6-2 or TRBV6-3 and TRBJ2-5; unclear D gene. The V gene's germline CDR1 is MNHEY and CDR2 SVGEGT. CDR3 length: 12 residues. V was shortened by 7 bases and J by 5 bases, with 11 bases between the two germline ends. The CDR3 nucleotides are TGTGCCAGCAAGATGCCCCTGGAGACCCAGTACTTC. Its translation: CASKMPLETQYF.

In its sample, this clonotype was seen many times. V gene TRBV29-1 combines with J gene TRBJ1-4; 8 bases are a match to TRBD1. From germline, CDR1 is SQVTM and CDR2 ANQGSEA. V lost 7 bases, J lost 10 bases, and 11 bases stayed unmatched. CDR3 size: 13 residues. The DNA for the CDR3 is TGCAGCGGGCAGACAGGGGAGGCTTCAAAACTGTTTTTT. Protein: CSGQTGEASKLFF.

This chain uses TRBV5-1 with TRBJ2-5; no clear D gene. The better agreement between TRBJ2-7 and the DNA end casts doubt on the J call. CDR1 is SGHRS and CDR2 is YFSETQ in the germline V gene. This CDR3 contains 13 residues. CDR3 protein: CASSLVSGSEQYF. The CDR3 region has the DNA TGCGCCAGCAGCTTGGTATCGGGTTCCGAGCAGTACTTC.

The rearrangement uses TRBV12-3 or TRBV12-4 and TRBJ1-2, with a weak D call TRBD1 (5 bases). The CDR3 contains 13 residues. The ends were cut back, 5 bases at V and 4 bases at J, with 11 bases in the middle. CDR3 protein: CASSADSSYGYTF. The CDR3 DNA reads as TGTGCCAGCAGTGCCGACAGCTCCTATGGCTACACCTTC.

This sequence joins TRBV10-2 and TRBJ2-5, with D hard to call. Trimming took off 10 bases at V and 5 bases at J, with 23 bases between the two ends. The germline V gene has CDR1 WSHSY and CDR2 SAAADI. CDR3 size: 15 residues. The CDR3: CATRALGIVWETQYF. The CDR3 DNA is TGCGCCACCCGAGCGCTCGGTATCGTCTGGGAGACCCAGTACTTC.

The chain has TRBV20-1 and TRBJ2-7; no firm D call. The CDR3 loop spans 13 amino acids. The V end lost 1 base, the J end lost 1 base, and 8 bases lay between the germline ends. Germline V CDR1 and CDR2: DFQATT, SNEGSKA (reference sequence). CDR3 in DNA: TGCAGTGCTAGAGGGGAACAGTCCTACGAGCAGTACTTC. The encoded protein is CSARGEQSYEQYF.